The 30 T cell receptor beta chains listed next were all sequenced from one sample in a study of blood T cell repertoires in COVID-19. TCRdb keeps only in-frame clones here, not all; method: immunoSEQ multiplex PCR. The sample has over 250,000 clones; roughly 88% are singletons. Source material: peripheral blood. Receptors originate from a woman in her sixties or seventies with acute or convalescent COVID-19.

This clone was seen just once. The chain recombines TRBV5-1 with TRBJ2-1, with TRBD1 identical over 7 bases. CDR3 size: 14 residues. Germline CDR1 SGHRS, CDR2 YFSETQ. The ends lost 5 bases at V and 9 bases at J; junction bases unmatched: 11. The DNA of the CDR3 is TGCGCCAGCAGACCCAGACAGGGCGCGGGTGAGCAGTTCTTC. It translates to CASRPRQGAGEQFF.

This chain joins TRBV5-1 and TRBJ2-7; a possible D gene is TRBD1 (8 bases). The CDR3 is 13 amino acids. V lost 7 bases to trimming and J lost 2 bases, with 13 bases between them. Germline CDR1 and CDR2: SGHRS and YFSETQ. This CDR3 is CASGQGGPYEQYF. CDR3 bases: TGCGCCAGCGGACAGGGAGGGCCCTACGAGCAGTACTTC.

J is TRBJ1-1 and V is TRBV6-5; D uncertain. The CDR3 runs 14 residues. V was shortened by 5 bases and J by 6 bases, with 16 bases between the two germline ends. The germline CDR1 and CDR2 sequences are MNHEY and SVGAGI. CDR3 coding DNA: TGTGCCAGCAGTCCTCACAAAGAGCGGTCTGAAGCTTTCTTT. Residues: CASSPHKERSEAFF.

This clone was seen many times. The gene calls are TRBV2 and TRBJ2-3; 10 bases align to TRBD1. V was clipped by 3 bases and J by 4 bases; unmatched bases: 1. Germline assignment: CDR1 SNHLY and CDR2 FYNNEI. This CDR3 has 14 residues. In DNA form, the CDR3 reads TGTGCCAGCAGTGAGACAGGGGGCTCAGATACGCAGTATTTT. It translates to CASSETGGSDTQYF.

The chain joins TRBV3-1 (or the pseudogene TRBV3-2) to TRBJ2-2; 12 bases are a match to TRBD2. This CDR3 is 14 amino acids long. With 7 bases clipped from V and 6 bases from J, the junction kept 3 bases outside the gene matches. CDR1 is LGHDT and CDR2 is YNNKEL in the germline V gene (reference sequence). CDR3: CASKGLAGAGELFF. As DNA, the CDR3 is TGTGCCAGCAAGGGACTAGCGGGCGCCGGGGAGCTGTTTTTT.

This clone was counted a few times. J is TRBJ1-4 and V is TRBV4-1; 8 bases map to TRBD1. This CDR3 has 19 amino acids. CDR1 and CDR2 (germline): MGHRA, YSYEKL. V trimming: 0 bases; J trimming: 9 bases; junction bases outside the gene matches: 18. CDR3 nucleotide sequence: TGCGCCAGCAGCCAAGAATGGTCCTCGCCCGACAGGGGTAGGCAAAAACTGTTTTTT. It yields the protein CASSQEWSSPDRGRQKLFF.

The chain couples TRBV14 to TRBJ1-1; D is perhaps TRBD1 (6 bases). V lost 4 bases and J 2 bases, leaving 11 bases between the germline ends. CDR1 is SGHDN and CDR2 is FVKESK in the germline V gene. The CDR3 loop spans 14 amino acids. Here the CDR3 reads CASSRGTSNTEAFF. The CDR3 bases are TGTGCCAGCAGCCGAGGGACATCCAACACTGAAGCTTTCTTT.

This chain links TRBV30 with TRBJ1-1; D possibly corresponds to TRBD1 (6 bases). CDR3 length: 12 amino acids. V shed 4 bases and J shed 7 bases, with 13 bases lying between them. CDR1 and CDR2 (germline): GTSNPN, SVGIG (reference sequence). The CDR3 here is CAWKGGEFEAFF. The CDR3 bases are TGTGCCTGGAAGGGGGGGGAATTTGAAGCTTTCTTT.

Worth noting for this clone: An end of the junction does not agree with germline; a read error may underlie this. The chain links TRBV3-1 (or the pseudogene TRBV3-2) to TRBJ1-2; no reliable D call. The CDR3 sequence is 13 residues long. The V gene's germline CDR1 is LGHDT and CDR2 YNNKEL (reference sequence). CDR3 in amino acids: CASSQTLSGREAF. The CDR3 coding sequence is TGTGCCAGCAGCCAAACCTTAAGCGGAAGGGAGGCCTTC.

The chain couples TRBV29-1 to TRBJ1-1; a possible D gene is TRBD1 (6 bases). Deletions cut 4 bases from V and 7 bases from J, with 7 bases between. Per the germline V gene, CDR1 is SQVTM and CDR2 is ANQGSEA. CDR3 size: 10 residues. This CDR3 reads CSVGTVEAFF. In nucleotides, the CDR3 is TGCAGCGTTGGGACAGTTGAAGCTTTCTTT.

The chain is built from TRBV19 and TRBJ2-1; 7 bases align to TRBD1. The junction had 6 bases not matched to a gene; V was cut back by 7 bases and J by 6 bases. Germline V CDR1 and CDR2: LNHDA, SQIVND (reference sequence). The CDR3 totals 13 residues. The CDR3 protein is CASNPTGINEQFF. CDR3 nucleotide sequence: TGTGCCAGTAACCCGACAGGGATCAATGAGCAGTTCTTC.

J is TRBJ1-4 and V is TRBV6-6; D may be TRBD1 (6 bases). The germline gives CDR1 MNHNY, CDR2 SVGAGI (reference sequence). CDR3 length: 14 amino acids. V was trimmed by 7 bases and J by 5 bases, leaving 14 bases between them. The CDR3 DNA reads as TGTGCCAGCACCCTAGGGGGACGGAATGAAAAACTGTTTTTT. Amino acid sequence: CASTLGGRNEKLFF.

The gene calls are TRBV5-1 and TRBJ2-2; TRBD1 might be the D (5 bases). Looked up from germline, CDR1 is SGHRS and CDR2 is YFSETQ. The V end lost 5 bases, the J end lost 2 bases, and 13 bases lay between the germline ends. The CDR3 has 15 residues. The CDR3 nucleotides are TGCGCCAGCAGTTTCCAAGGGGTCAACACCGGGGAGCTGTTTTTT. The encoded protein is CASSFQGVNTGELFF. The full variable domain, completed using reference TRBV5-1 and TRBJ2-2, is KAGVTQTPRYLIKTRGQQVTLSCSPISGHRSVSWYQQTPGQGLQFLFEYFSETQRNKGNFPGRFSGRQFSNSRSEMNVSTLELGDSALYLCASSFQGVNTGELFFGEGSRLTVL.

The chain has TRBV4-1 and TRBJ2-7, with 7 bases fitting TRBD2. CDR3 length: 16 residues. The V and J ends lost 4 bases and 4 bases, in that order; junction bases with no gene match: 13. Germline V gives CDR1 MGHRA, CDR2 YSYEKL. The CDR3: CASSPQSGVSLYEQYF. CDR3 DNA: TGCGCCAGCAGCCCACAAAGCGGGGTCTCCCTTTACGAGCAGTACTTC.

The chain has TRBV3-1 (or the pseudogene TRBV3-2) and TRBJ1-1; D is perhaps TRBD1 (6 bases). Germline assignment: CDR1 LGHDT and CDR2 YNNKEL (reference sequence). The CDR3 covers 15 residues. V lost 2 bases and J lost 6, with 16 bases in between. The CDR3 loop is CASSQWGGGRAEAFF. The CDR3, as DNA: TGTGCCAGCAGCCAATGGGGAGGGGGAAGGGCTGAAGCTTTCTTT.

A word on this clone: The junction differs from germline at one of its ends, possibly a read error. The V gene is TRBV6-1, the J gene TRBJ1-2, with D perhaps matching TRBD1 (5 bases). Germline loops: CDR1 MNHNS, CDR2 SASEGT. This CDR3 contains 12 residues. This CDR3 reads CASSEVNGQSAF. CDR3 sequence (DNA): TGTGCCAGCAGTGAAGTTAATGGACAATCGGCCTTC.

This clone was detected once. V usage is TRBV2 and J usage is TRBJ1-2; 9 bases are shared with TRBD1. The trim removed 5 bases at V and 7 bases at J, leaving 8 bases unmatched. CDR3 size: 14 residues. Germline V CDR1 and CDR2: SNHLY, FYNNEI. DNA of the CDR3: TGTGCCAGCAGTTCCGGGACAGGGCCTTTTGGCTACACCTTC. It encodes CASSSGTGPFGYTF. The full variable domain, its missing parts supplied by reference TRBV2 and TRBJ1-2, is EPEVTQTPSHQVTQMGQEVILRCVPISNHLYFYWYRQILGQKVEFLVSFYNNEISEKSEIFDDQFSVERPDGSNFTLKIRSTKLEDSAMYFCASSSGTGPFGYTFGSGTRLTVV.

In its sample, this clone was seen once. The genes are TRBV6-5 and TRBJ1-6, with 7 bases aligning to TRBD1. CDR1 is MNHEY and CDR2 is SVGAGI in the germline V gene. The CDR3 extends over 14 amino acids. Trimming cost V 6 bases and J 5 bases; bases outside gene matches: 4. The chain's CDR3 is CASSLGQNNSPLHF. The CDR3, as DNA: TGTGCCAGCAGCCTGGGACAGAATAATTCACCCCTCCACTTT.

The rearrangement joins TRBV29-1 to TRBJ2-1; 7 bases are shared with TRBD2. Per germline, CDR1 SQVTM and CDR2 ANQGSEA. Germline trimming cut 0 bases from V and 6 bases from J; bases unmatched to any gene: 8. The CDR3 is made up of 15 amino acids. CDR3 amino acids: CSVEDPRGVRNEQFF. As DNA, the CDR3 is TGCAGCGTTGAAGATCCCCGGGGGGTTCGCAATGAGCAGTTCTTC.

The CDR3 DNA sequence: TGTGCCAGCAGCTCCCTGGACAGGGACGAGCAGTACTTC. The encoded protein is CASSSLDRDEQYF. The chain couples TRBV5-6 to TRBJ2-7; 8 bases fit TRBD1. The CDR3 runs 13 residues. Trimming at V came to 3 bases and at J to 5 bases, leaving 4 bases not matched to a gene. Germline V lookup: CDR1 SGHDT, CDR2 YYEEEE.

Only one count was recorded for this clone. The rearrangement uses TRBV9 and TRBJ2-6; D unresolved. The CDR3 runs to 14 residues. CDR1 and CDR2 from the germline V gene are SGDLS and YYNGEE. Trimming pared 6 bases from V and 2 bases from J, leaving 9 bases between. The CDR3 loop is CASKRTPGANVLTF. The DNA for the CDR3 is TGTGCCAGCAAACGTACACCTGGGGCCAACGTCCTGACTTTC. The full variable domain, its missing parts supplied by reference TRBV9 and TRBJ2-6, is DSGVTQTPKHLITATGQRVTLRCSPRSGDLSVYWYQQSLDQGLQFLIQYYNGEERAKGNILERFSAQQFPDLHSELNLSSLELGDSALYFCASKRTPGANVLTFGAGSRLTVL.

V usage is TRBV6-6 and J usage is TRBJ2-3, with 9 bases identical to TRBD1. The junction had 14 bases not matched to a gene; V was cut back by 8 bases and J by 5 bases. Looked up from germline, CDR1 is MNHNY and CDR2 is SVGAGI (reference sequence). The CDR3 runs 16 residues. CDR3 residues: CASGPPGQGGIDTQYF. For the CDR3, the DNA is TGTGCCAGCGGACCTCCGGGACAGGGAGGGATAGATACGCAGTATTTT.

The genes are TRBV6-5 and TRBJ1-4; 7 bases line up with TRBD1. This CDR3 has 14 residues. Germline V gene sequence: CDR1 MNHEY, CDR2 SVGAGI. Losses at the gene ends were 6 bases for V and 11 bases for J; bases not matched to a gene: 12. The CDR3 region is CASSPLRGSGKLFF. CDR3 sequence (DNA): TGTGCCAGCAGCCCCCTCAGGGGGTCGGGGAAACTGTTTTTT.

About this clone: This same CDR3 is encoded by further DNA sequences in the sample. V gene TRBV11-2 combines with J gene TRBJ1-3; 7 bases align to TRBD1. Germline V gene data show CDR1 as SGHAT and CDR2 as FQNNGV. The CDR3 sequence is 15 residues long. With V trimmed by 5 bases and J by 0 bases, 4 bases remained unmatched. In nucleotides, the CDR3 is TGTGCCAGCAGCCTTGGGACAGCCTCTGGAAACACCATATATTTT. It translates to CASSLGTASGNTIYF.

Worth noting for this clone: At the DNA level, this CDR3 is encoded by other sequences in the same sample as well. The CDR3, as DNA: TGTGCCAGCTCACCACCGAGTAGAAACACTGAAGCTTTCTTT. Translated, it gives CASSPPSRNTEAFF. The rearrangement joins TRBV18 to TRBJ1-1; the D is unclear. Germline lookup yields CDR1 KGHSH and CDR2 LQKENI. V was cut by 0 bases and J by 2 bases, with 7 bases left in between. There are 14 residues in the CDR3.

The V gene is TRBV7-3, the J gene TRBJ2-1; 11 bases match TRBD1. V trimming: 5 bases; J trimming: 9 bases; junction bases outside the gene matches: 15. The CDR3 has 17 amino acids. Germline V CDR1 and CDR2: SGHTA, FQGTGA. CDR3 loop: CASSLWGRGQGATEQFF. The CDR3 DNA follows: TGTGCCAGCAGCCTATGGGGGCGTGGACAGGGGGCAACTGAGCAGTTCTTC.

This clone was found a few times. The V call is TRBV19, the J call TRBJ1-1, with D unresolved. CDR1 is LNHDA and CDR2 is SQIVND in the germline V gene (reference sequence). The CDR3 spans 13 residues. Trimming removed 10 bases at V and 8 bases at J, with 20 bases between. The CDR3 DNA reads TGTGCCACCCTGAGAGTTTATCCGTTCGAAGCTTTCTTT. This translates into CATLRVYPFEAFF. The entire variable domain, with the rest obtained from reference TRBV19 and TRBJ1-1, is as follows: DGGITQSPKYLFRKEGQNVTLSCEQNLNHDAMYWYRQDPGQGLRLIYYSQIVNDFQKGDIAEGYSVSREKKESFPLTVTSAQKNPTAFYLCATLRVYPFEAFFGQGTRLTVV.

This clone was observed a single time. V usage is TRBV7-8 and J usage is TRBJ2-5, with 12 nucleotides matching TRBD2. CDR1 is SGHVS, CDR2 FQNEAQ, per germline. This CDR3 region has 14 residues. V gave up 5 bases and J gave up 7 bases; unmatched junction bases: 5. The CDR3 DNA follows: TGTGCCAGCAGCGCCGGACTAGCGGGGTGGACCCAGTACTTC. Translated: CASSAGLAGWTQYF.

This clone was counted a few times. CDR3 nucleotides: TGTGCCAGCTCACGGTCGGGGTGGAGCACAGATACGCAGTATTTT. Residues: CASSRSGWSTDTQYF. V gene TRBV18 combines with J gene TRBJ2-3; maybe TRBD2 (5 bases). Looked up from germline, CDR1 is KGHSH and CDR2 is LQKENI. The ends were cut back, 4 bases at V and 0 bases at J, with 11 bases in the middle. The CDR3 sequence is 15 residues long.

This clone was seen once. The genes are TRBV27 and TRBJ1-2; D not certain. This CDR3 has 12 residues. The V gene lost 3 bases and the J gene lost 8 bases, with 10 bases spanning the gap. Germline values: CDR1 MNHEY, CDR2 SMNVEV (reference sequence). CDR3 in DNA: TGTGCCAGCAGTTTTCGAGGGCAGGGCTACACCTTC. It codes for CASSFRGQGYTF.